Below are 2 T cell receptor beta chains sequenced from a single sample in a study of cytomegalovirus exposure and HLA in healthy donors. The PCR was carried out with 60 Vbeta primers and 13 Jbeta primers. Here immunoSEQ multiplex PCR was the method, and the copy in TCRdb shows in-frame clones only, minus some. The sample carries 130,000 or so clones, approximately 64% recorded once. The sequenced material came from PBMCs. These receptors all stem from a woman aged 35 to 49 in good health and CMV-seronegative.

This clone was observed a few times. The chain uses TRBV5-6 and TRBJ2-1; no clear D gene. Trimming shortened V by 1 base and J by 0 bases, and 11 bases separated the two germline ends. The CDR3 covers 16 residues. Germline V gives CDR1 SGHDT, CDR2 YYEEEE. CDR3 region: CASSLLGPSSYNEQFF. The DNA for the CDR3 is TGTGCCAGCAGCTTGCTTGGCCCAAGCTCCTACAATGAGCAGTTCTTC.

Sample share makes this clone medium-sized (0.01 to 0.1%). The chain employs TRBV4-3 and TRBJ2-1; 11 bases map to TRBD2. The CDR3 runs 19 residues. Trimming took 0 bases from V and 4 from J; bases not matched to a gene: 11. Germline-derived CDR1 and CDR2 are LGHNA and YSLEER. CDR3 bases: TGCGCCAGCAGCCAAGATCGTAGCGGGGGGGGAGGGCTTTACAATGAGCAGTTCTTC. Encoded protein: CASSQDRSGGGGLYNEQFF.